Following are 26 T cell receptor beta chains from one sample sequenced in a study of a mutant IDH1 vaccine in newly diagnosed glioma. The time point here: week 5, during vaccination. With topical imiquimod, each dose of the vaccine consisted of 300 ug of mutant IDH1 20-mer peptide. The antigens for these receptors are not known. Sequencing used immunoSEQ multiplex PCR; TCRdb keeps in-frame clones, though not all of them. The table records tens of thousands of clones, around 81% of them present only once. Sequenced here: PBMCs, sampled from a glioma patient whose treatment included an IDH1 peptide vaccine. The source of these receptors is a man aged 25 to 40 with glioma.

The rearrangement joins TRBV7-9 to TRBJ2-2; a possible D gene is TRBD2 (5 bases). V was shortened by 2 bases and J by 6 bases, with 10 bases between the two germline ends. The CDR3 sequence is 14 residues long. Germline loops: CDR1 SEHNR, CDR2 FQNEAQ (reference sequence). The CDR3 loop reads CASSLRGLAGELFF. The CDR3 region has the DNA TGTGCCAGCAGCTTAAGAGGGTTAGCCGGGGAGCTGTTTTTT.

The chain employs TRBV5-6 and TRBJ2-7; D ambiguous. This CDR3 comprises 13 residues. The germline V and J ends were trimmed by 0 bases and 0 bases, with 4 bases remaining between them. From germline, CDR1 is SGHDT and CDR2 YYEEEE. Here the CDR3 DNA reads TGTGCCAGCAGCTTGGTGGACTCCTACGAGCAGTACTTC. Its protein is CASSLVDSYEQYF.

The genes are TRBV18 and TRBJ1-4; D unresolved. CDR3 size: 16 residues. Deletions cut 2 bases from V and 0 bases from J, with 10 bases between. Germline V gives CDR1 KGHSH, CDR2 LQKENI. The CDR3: CASSPSSSATNEKLFF. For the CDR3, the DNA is TGTGCCAGCTCACCAAGTAGCAGCGCAACTAATGAAAAACTGTTTTTT.

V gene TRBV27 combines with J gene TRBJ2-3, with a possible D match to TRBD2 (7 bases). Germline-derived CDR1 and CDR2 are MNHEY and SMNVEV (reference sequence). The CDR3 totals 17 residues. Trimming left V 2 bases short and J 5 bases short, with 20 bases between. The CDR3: CASSLPRGGGVVDTQYF. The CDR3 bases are TGTGCCAGCAGTTTACCGCGGGGCGGGGGCGTTGTAGATACGCAGTATTTT.

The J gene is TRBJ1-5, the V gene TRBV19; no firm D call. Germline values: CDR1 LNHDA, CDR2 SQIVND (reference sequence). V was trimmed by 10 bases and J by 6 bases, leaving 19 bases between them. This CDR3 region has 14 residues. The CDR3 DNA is TGTGCCACCGGCGGGGATTTCACCGTTCAGCCCCAGCATTTT. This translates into CATGGDFTVQPQHF.

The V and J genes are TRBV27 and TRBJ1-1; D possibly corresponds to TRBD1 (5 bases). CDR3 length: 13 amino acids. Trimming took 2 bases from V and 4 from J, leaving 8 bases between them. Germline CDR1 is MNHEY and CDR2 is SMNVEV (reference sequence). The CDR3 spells CASSLTGITEAFF. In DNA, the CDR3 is TGTGCCAGCAGTTTAACAGGAATCACTGAAGCTTTCTTT.

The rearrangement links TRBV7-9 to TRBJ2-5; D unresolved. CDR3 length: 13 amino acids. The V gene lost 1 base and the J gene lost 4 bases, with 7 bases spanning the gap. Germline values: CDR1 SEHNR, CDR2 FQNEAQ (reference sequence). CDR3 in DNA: TGTGCCAGCAGCTTAGTTGCTGTAGAGACCCAGTACTTC. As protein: CASSLVAVETQYF.

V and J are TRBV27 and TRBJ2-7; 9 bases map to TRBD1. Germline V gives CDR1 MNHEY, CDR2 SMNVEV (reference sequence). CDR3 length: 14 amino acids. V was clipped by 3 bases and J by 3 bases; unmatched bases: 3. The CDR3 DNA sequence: TGTGCCAGCAGTTTCCGGGACAGGGTCTACGAGCAGTACTTC. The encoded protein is CASSFRDRVYEQYF.

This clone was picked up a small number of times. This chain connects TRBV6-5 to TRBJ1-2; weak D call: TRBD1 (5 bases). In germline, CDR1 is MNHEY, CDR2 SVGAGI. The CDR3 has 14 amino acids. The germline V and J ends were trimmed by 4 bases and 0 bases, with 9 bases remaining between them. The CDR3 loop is CASSLEGPNYGYTF. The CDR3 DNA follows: TGTGCCAGCAGTTTGGAGGGACCTAACTATGGCTACACCTTC.

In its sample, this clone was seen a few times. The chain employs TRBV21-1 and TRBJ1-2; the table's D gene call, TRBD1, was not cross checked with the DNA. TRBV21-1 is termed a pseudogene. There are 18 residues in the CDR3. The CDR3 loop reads CASSKTGTGYGRDYGYTF. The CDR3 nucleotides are TGTGCCAGCAGCAAAACTGGGACAGGGTATGGGAGGGACTATGGCTACACCTTC.

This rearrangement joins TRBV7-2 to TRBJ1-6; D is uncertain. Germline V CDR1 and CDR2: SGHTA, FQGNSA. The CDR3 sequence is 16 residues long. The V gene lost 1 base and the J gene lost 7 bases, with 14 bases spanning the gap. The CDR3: CASSLVPVRNNSPLHF. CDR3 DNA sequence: TGTGCCAGCAGCTTAGTACCGGTCAGAAACAATTCACCCCTCCACTTT.

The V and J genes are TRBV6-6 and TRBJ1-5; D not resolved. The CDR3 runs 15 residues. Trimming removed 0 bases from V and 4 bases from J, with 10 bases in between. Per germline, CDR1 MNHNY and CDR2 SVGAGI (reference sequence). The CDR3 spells CASSYSKRQNQPQHF. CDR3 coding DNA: TGTGCCAGCAGTTACTCGAAGAGACAAAATCAGCCCCAGCATTTT.

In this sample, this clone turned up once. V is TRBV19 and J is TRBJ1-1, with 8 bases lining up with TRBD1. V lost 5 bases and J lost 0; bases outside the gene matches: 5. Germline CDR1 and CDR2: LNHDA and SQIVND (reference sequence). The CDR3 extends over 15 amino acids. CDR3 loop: CASSLAGGMNTEAFF. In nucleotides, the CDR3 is TGTGCCAGTAGTCTGGCAGGGGGCATGAACACTGAAGCTTTCTTT.

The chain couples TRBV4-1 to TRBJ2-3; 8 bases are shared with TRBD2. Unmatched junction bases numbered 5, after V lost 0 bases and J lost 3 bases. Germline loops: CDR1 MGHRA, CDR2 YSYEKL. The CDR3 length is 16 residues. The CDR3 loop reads CASSQESSGGTDTQYF. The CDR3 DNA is TGCGCCAGCAGCCAAGAATCCAGCGGGGGTACAGATACGCAGTATTTT.

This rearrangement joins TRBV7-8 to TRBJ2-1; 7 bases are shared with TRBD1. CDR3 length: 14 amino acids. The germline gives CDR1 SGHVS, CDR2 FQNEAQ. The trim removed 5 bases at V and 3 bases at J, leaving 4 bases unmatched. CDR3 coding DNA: TGTGCCAGCAGCCTCCACAGGGGCTACAATGAGCAGTTCTTC. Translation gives CASSLHRGYNEQFF.

CDR3 DNA sequence: TGTGCCAGCAGGGACCTCGGGTATAATCAGCCCCAGCATTTT. This translates into CASRDLGYNQPQHF. The genes are TRBV27 and TRBJ1-5; unclear D gene. The V gene's germline CDR1 is MNHEY and CDR2 SMNVEV (reference sequence). This CDR3 contains 14 residues. V was pared by 6 bases and J by 4 bases, with 13 bases between.

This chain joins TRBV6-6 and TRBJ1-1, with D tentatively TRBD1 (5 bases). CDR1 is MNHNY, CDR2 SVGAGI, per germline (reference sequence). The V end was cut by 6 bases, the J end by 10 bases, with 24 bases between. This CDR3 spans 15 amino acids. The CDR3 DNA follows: TGTGCCAGCAGGGACTCGGGACGGGGGGGAGATGGAGCTTTCTTT. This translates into CASRDSGRGGDGAFF.

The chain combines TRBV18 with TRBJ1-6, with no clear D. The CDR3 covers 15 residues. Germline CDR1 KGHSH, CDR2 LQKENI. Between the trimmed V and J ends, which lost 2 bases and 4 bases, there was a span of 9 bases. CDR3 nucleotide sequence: TGTGCCAGCTCACCAGGTCTAGGGTATAATTCACCCCTCCACTTT. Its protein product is CASSPGLGYNSPLHF.

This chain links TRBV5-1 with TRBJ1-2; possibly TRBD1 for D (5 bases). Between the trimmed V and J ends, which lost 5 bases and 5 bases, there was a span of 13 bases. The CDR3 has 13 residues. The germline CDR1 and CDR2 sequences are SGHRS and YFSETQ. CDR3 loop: CASREGTDYGYTF. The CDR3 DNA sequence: TGCGCCAGCAGGGAGGGGACTGATTATGGCTACACCTTC. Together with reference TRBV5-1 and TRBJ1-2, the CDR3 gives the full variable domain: KAGVTQTPRYLIKTRGQQVTLSCSPISGHRSVSWYQQTPGQGLQFLFEYFSETQRNKGNFPGRFSGRQFSNSRSEMNVSTLELGDSALYLCASREGTDYGYTFGSGTRLTVV.

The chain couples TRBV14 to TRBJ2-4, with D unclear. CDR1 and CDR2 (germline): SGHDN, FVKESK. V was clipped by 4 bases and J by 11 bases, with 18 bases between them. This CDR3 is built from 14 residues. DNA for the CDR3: TGTGCCAGCAGCCCCCAGACCCTAGGTGGAGTTCAGTACTTC. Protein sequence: CASSPQTLGGVQYF.

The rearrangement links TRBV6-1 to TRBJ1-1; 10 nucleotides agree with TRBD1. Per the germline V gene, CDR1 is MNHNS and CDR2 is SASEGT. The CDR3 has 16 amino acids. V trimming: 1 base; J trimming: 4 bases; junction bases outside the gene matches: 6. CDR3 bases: TGTGCCAGCAGTGAAGACTCCGGGACAGGGGCCACTGAAGCTTTCTTT. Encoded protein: CASSEDSGTGATEAFF.

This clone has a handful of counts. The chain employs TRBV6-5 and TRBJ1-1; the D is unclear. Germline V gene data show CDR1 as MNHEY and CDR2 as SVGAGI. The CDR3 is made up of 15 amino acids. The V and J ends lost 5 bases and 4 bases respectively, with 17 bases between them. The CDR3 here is CASSRGTTGSTEAFF. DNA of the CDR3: TGTGCCAGCAGTCGCGGCACGACGGGGAGCACTGAAGCTTTCTTT.

The CDR3 loop is CASSSWGESNQPQHF. Here the CDR3 DNA reads TGTGCCAGCAGTTCGTGGGGGGAAAGCAATCAGCCCCAGCATTTT. V and J are TRBV6-6 and TRBJ1-5; perhaps TRBD1 as D (5 bases). CDR1 and CDR2 from the germline V gene are MNHNY and SVGAGI (reference sequence). The CDR3 is 15 amino acids. The V end lost 4 bases, the J end lost 1 base, and 11 bases lay between the germline ends.

The CDR3 protein is CASNDRVFSGNTIYF. As DNA, the CDR3 is TGTGCCAGCAACGACAGGGTTTTTTCTGGAAACACCATATATTTT. V and J are TRBV6-1 and TRBJ1-3; 7 nucleotides line up with TRBD1. The CDR3 loop spans 15 amino acids. Trimming took 7 bases from V and 1 from J; bases not matched to a gene: 7. CDR1 is MNHNS and CDR2 is SASEGT in the germline V gene.

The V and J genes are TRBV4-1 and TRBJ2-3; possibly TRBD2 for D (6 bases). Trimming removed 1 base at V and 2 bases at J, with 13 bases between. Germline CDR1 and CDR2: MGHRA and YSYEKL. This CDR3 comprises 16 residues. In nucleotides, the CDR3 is TGCGCCAGCAGCCAAGGGCCGGGACTCCCCACAGATACGCAGTATTTT. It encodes CASSQGPGLPTDTQYF.

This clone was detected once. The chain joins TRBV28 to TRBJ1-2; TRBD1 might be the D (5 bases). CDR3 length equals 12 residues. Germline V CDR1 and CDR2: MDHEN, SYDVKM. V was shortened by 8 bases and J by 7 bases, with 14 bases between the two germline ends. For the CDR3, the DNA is TGTGCCAGCTCCACCCCCGGGGGTGGCTACACCTTC. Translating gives CASSTPGGGYTF.